What follows are 12 T cell receptor beta chains derived from one specimen sequenced in a study of CD8+CD57+ T cells in acquired aplastic anemia. The patients chosen for sequencing had shown expansion of CD8+CD57+ cells (detected by flow cytometry). Genomic DNA, serving as template, underwent TCR beta VDJ and CDR3 profiling. One entry per CDR3 protein, called by TCRdb with MiXCR from the reads. The table has around 160,000 distinct CDR3 sequences, under 55% seen once; the top ten hold approximately 3%. Specimen: sorted CD4+, CD8+, or CD8+CD57+ T cells (not recorded which) from PBMCs. The receptor set was obtained from a human donor with aplastic anemia.

In the case of this clonotype: A single base separates this from a much larger clone, so it may be a read error. The conserved final phenylalanine or tryptophan is absent from the CDR3, which likely points to a read error. The rearrangement links TRBV20-1 to TRBJ1-3, with TRBD1 matching 7 bases. This CDR3 spans 14 amino acids. CDR1 is DFQATT, CDR2 SNEGSKA, per germline (reference sequence). Trimming at V came to 7 bases and at J to 0 bases, leaving 6 bases not matched to a gene. The DNA of the CDR3 is TGCAGTGTCCTTCAGGGGGGCTCTGGAAACACCATATATTCT. Translation gives CSVLQGGSGNTIYS.

This chain connects TRBV5-6 to TRBJ1-5, with D unclear. CDR3 length: 18 residues. V was shortened by 4 bases and J by 0 bases, with 20 bases between the two germline ends. Germline values: CDR1 SGHDT, CDR2 YYEEEE. The CDR3 loop is CASSNGRDSQYSNQPQHF. The CDR3 DNA reads as TGTGCCAGCAGCAACGGCCGGGATTCACAATATAGCAATCAGCCCCAGCATTTT.

This chain joins TRBV2 and TRBJ1-2; weak D call: TRBD1 (5 bases). This CDR3 comprises 13 residues. Germline V gene sequence: CDR1 SNHLY, CDR2 FYNNEI. V was trimmed by 4 bases and J by 4 bases, leaving 10 bases between them. In DNA form, the CDR3 reads TGTGCCAGCAGTGCACGGGGGGGCTATGGCTACACCTTC. Translation: CASSARGGYGYTF.

The V gene is TRBV4-3, the J gene TRBJ1-6; possible D gene TRBD1, 5 bases. The CDR3 is 14 amino acids. Germline V gene sequence: CDR1 LGHNA, CDR2 YSLEER. Deletions cut 3 bases from V and 7 bases from J, with 10 bases between. CDR3 residues: CASSHRGTNSPLHF. DNA for the CDR3: TGCGCCAGCAGCCATCGGGGGACGAATTCACCCCTCCACTTT.

V usage is TRBV20-1 and J usage is TRBJ2-2, with TRBD1 identical over 10 bases. The CDR3 has 16 amino acids. CDR1 is DFQATT and CDR2 is SNEGSKA in the germline V gene (reference sequence). V lost 0 bases and J lost 1; bases outside the gene matches: 2. The CDR3 bases are TGCAGTGCTAGAGATGGGACAGGGGTGAACACCGGGGAGCTGTTTTTT. Amino acids: CSARDGTGVNTGELFF.

This clonotype was seen ten or more times. The chain employs TRBV2 and TRBJ2-5, with D unclear. The length of the CDR3 is 13 residues. Between the trimmed V and J ends, which lost 7 bases and 1 base, there was a span of 10 bases. The V gene's germline CDR1 is SNHLY and CDR2 FYNNEI. The CDR3 reads CASNDGFQETQYF. Written as DNA, the CDR3 is TGTGCCAGCAATGACGGGTTCCAAGAGACCCAGTACTTC.

V usage is TRBV2 and J usage is TRBJ2-7; 9 nucleotides agree with TRBD1. This CDR3 contains 14 residues. CDR1 and CDR2 (germline): SNHLY, FYNNEI. The J segment lost 6 bases and the V segment lost 6 bases, leaving 9 bases of the junction unmatched. CDR3 DNA: TGTGCCAGCAGCCCGGGACAGGGAGGCCTCGAGCAGTACTTC. Its translation is CASSPGQGGLEQYF.

J is TRBJ2-2 and V is TRBV5-5; 9 bases map to TRBD1. With V trimmed by 1 base and J by 3 bases, 4 bases remained unmatched. The germline gives CDR1 SGHKS, CDR2 YYEKEE (reference sequence). This CDR3 spans 16 amino acids. CDR3 in DNA: TGTGCCAGCAGCTTGACACAGGGGGCGCACACCGGGGAGCTGTTTTTT. It translates to CASSLTQGAHTGELFF.

This clonotype was counted ten times or more. The V gene is TRBV12-3 or TRBV12-4, the J gene TRBJ2-1; TRBD2 might be the D (6 bases). V was cut by 0 bases and J by 4 bases, with 10 bases left in between. This CDR3 spans 15 amino acids. DNA for the CDR3: TGTGCCAGCAGTTTAGCGGGAGGAGAGTACAATGAGCAGTTCTTC. It encodes CASSLAGGEYNEQFF.

The chain combines TRBV7-9 with TRBJ2-7; 10 bases line up with TRBD2. CDR1 and CDR2 (germline): SEHNR, FQNEAQ (reference sequence). The CDR3 sequence is 15 residues long. V lost 1 base and J lost 8; bases outside the gene matches: 8. The CDR3 reads CASSLGGAGGEQQYF. The CDR3 DNA reads TGTGCCAGCAGCTTAGGGGGAGCGGGAGGGGAACAGCAGTACTTC.

This clonotype has a handful of counts. Since the CDR3 does not end with the conserved phenylalanine or tryptophan, this likely comes from a read error. The genes are TRBV19 and TRBJ2-7; 12 nucleotides agree with TRBD1. CDR1 is LNHDA, CDR2 SQIVND, per germline (reference sequence). The CDR3 totals 16 residues. The DNA of the CDR3 is TGTGCCGGTAGTACCACGGGACAGGGGGCGAAGAACGAGCAGTACCTC. Translating gives CAGSTTGQGAKNEQYL.

The rearrangement uses TRBV7-7 and TRBJ2-7; the match to TRBD2 covers 11 bases. With 5 bases clipped from V and 7 bases from J, the junction kept 4 bases outside the gene matches. Germline V gene sequence: CDR1 SSHAT, CDR2 FNYEAQ (reference sequence). The CDR3 has 13 residues. Written as DNA, the CDR3 is TGTGCCAGCAGCACCCGACTAGCGGGGGAGCAGTACTTC. Protein product: CASSTRLAGEQYF.